The next 23 T cell receptor beta chains were all read from a single sample in a study of cytomegalovirus exposure and HLA in healthy donors (dated by TCRdb to about 2017). Library prep was done by the immunoSEQ multiplex PCR assay. For the multiplex PCR, a mixture combining 60 forward primers for TCR Vbeta segments and 13 reverse primers for TCR Jbeta segments was used. TCRdb mirrors the immuneACCESS table, restricted to in-frame sequences. Some clones are absent from its copies; in checked studies, under half trace to an unresolved V gene, and the reason for the others is unknown. This sample has around 150,000 clones in its table, and about two thirds of those were observed once. The top ten clonotypes cover 4.2% of the sample. The sequenced sample consisted of PBMCs. These receptors came from a man aged 50-59 years in good health and CMV-seropositive.

The V call is TRBV7-9, the J call TRBJ1-4; D is perhaps TRBD1 (5 bases). The CDR3 has 15 residues. V was trimmed by 2 bases and J by 8 bases, leaving 15 bases between them. CDR1 and CDR2 (germline): SEHNR, FQNEAQ (reference sequence). This CDR3 reads CASSLRDSAWEKLFF. The CDR3 coding sequence is TGTGCCAGCAGCTTAAGAGACAGCGCCTGGGAAAAACTGTTTTTT.

The chain joins TRBV7-9 to TRBJ2-2; D is uncertain. This CDR3 has 13 amino acids. Germline lookup yields CDR1 SEHNR and CDR2 FQNEAQ (reference sequence). V lost 1 base, J lost 6 bases, and 6 bases lay in between. For the CDR3, the DNA is TGTGCCAGCAGCTTAGGATCGGCCGGGGAGCTGTTTTTT. Translating gives CASSLGSAGELFF.

V usage is TRBV18 and J usage is TRBJ2-7, with 10 bases matching TRBD2. CDR3 length equals 19 residues. V lost 2 bases and J lost 7; bases outside the gene matches: 20. The germline CDR1 and CDR2 sequences are KGHSH and LQKENI. The CDR3 sequence is CASSPARLAGAPRPWEQYF. CDR3 in DNA: TGTGCCAGCTCACCAGCACGGCTAGCGGGAGCCCCCCGGCCGTGGGAGCAGTACTTC.

This chain connects TRBV5-6 to TRBJ2-5; 8 bases line up with TRBD2. Germline V lookup: CDR1 SGHDT, CDR2 YYEEEE. The CDR3 extends over 14 amino acids. Trimming took 2 bases from V and 5 from J; bases not matched to a gene: 5. Written as DNA, the CDR3 is TGTGCCAGCAGCTTAAGGCTAGCGGGCGAGACCCAGTACTTC. Its protein product is CASSLRLAGETQYF.

V usage is TRBV7-6 and J usage is TRBJ1-1; D call uncertain. CDR3 length equals 13 residues. V was clipped by 2 bases and J by 0 bases, with 4 bases between them. CDR1 and CDR2 from the germline V gene are SGHVS and FNYEAQ. The CDR3 protein is CASSLTVNTEAFF. The CDR3 region has the DNA TGTGCCAGCAGCTTAACAGTGAACACTGAAGCTTTCTTT.

CDR3 sequence (DNA): TGCGCCAGCAGCCAGGGGACAGGAGAGAACTATGGCTACACCTTC. Translation gives CASSQGTGENYGYTF. This chain uses TRBV4-1 with TRBJ1-2; TRBD1 agrees at 8 bases. Germline trimming cut 3 bases from V and 2 bases from J; bases unmatched to any gene: 5. Germline V lookup: CDR1 MGHRA, CDR2 YSYEKL. The CDR3 is made up of 15 amino acids.

This chain connects TRBV6-1 to TRBJ2-1, with TRBD1 matching 9 bases. This CDR3 is 15 amino acids long. The germline V gene has CDR1 MNHNS and CDR2 SASEGT. V trimming: 7 bases; J trimming: 7 bases; junction bases outside the gene matches: 11. The CDR3: CASISTGTGTNEQFF. The CDR3 nucleotides are TGTGCCAGCATCAGTACCGGGACAGGGACTAATGAGCAGTTCTTC.

The chain carries TRBV28 and TRBJ2-7, with D perhaps matching TRBD2 (5 bases). This CDR3 spans 15 amino acids. V dropped 6 bases and J dropped 3 bases, with 18 bases sitting between them. CDR1 and CDR2 from the germline V gene are MDHEN and SYDVKM. The CDR3 reads CASSLGFSEGYEQYF. CDR3 bases: TGTGCCAGCAGCCTGGGGTTCTCAGAGGGCTACGAGCAGTACTTC.

In DNA form, the CDR3 reads TGCAGCGTACAGGACAGGGGAGATGAAAAACTGTTTTTT. It specifies CSVQDRGDEKLFF. V usage is TRBV29-1 and J usage is TRBJ1-4; 9 nucleotides agree with TRBD1. The V gene end was trimmed by 6 bases and the J gene end by 6 bases; junction bases not matched to a gene: 5. The CDR3 covers 13 residues. The germline V gene encodes CDR1 SQVTM and CDR2 ANQGSEA.

The genes are TRBV29-1 and TRBJ2-1; TRBD2 is a possible D gene (5 bases). Germline values: CDR1 SQVTM, CDR2 ANQGSEA. Trimming pared 7 bases from V and 4 bases from J, leaving 17 bases between. The CDR3 runs 14 residues. The CDR3 is CSGLGGLAYNEQFF. CDR3 DNA: TGCAGCGGGTTAGGCGGGCTTGCATACAATGAGCAGTTCTTC.

With respect to this clone: The germline gene is not matched at one end of the junction; a read error may be the cause. The chain has TRBV29-1 and TRBJ1-2; 7 positions match TRBD1. The CDR3 has 13 amino acids. Looked up from germline, CDR1 is SQVTM and CDR2 is ANQGSEA. The CDR3 sequence: CSADRVANYGYAF. The CDR3 bases are TGCAGTGCTGACAGGGTAGCTAACTATGGCTACGCCTTC.

This clone appeared once. V usage is TRBV25-1 and J usage is TRBJ1-1; no clear D gene. Germline lookup yields CDR1 MGHDK and CDR2 SYGVNS. The CDR3 sequence is 15 residues long. V was pared by 2 bases and J by 4 bases, with 14 bases between. DNA for the CDR3: TGTGCCAGCAGTGAACCGGGCGGGGTCGGCACTGAAGCTTTCTTT. It is translated as CASSEPGGVGTEAFF.

This clone was detected a few times. The chain links TRBV6-5 to TRBJ2-2, with D perhaps TRBD1 (6 bases). The CDR3 is 14 amino acids. The germline CDR1 and CDR2 sequences are MNHEY and SVGAGI. Between the trimmed V and J ends, which lost 1 base and 6 bases, there was a span of 9 bases. The DNA of the CDR3 is TGTGCCAGCAGTTACTTCAGGGGCGCCGGGGAGCTGTTTTTT. Translated: CASSYFRGAGELFF.

The chain couples TRBV5-4 to TRBJ2-5; TRBD1 is a possible D gene (7 bases). Germline V gives CDR1 SGHNT, CDR2 YYREEE (reference sequence). The V end lost 0 bases, the J end lost 5 bases, and 17 bases lay between the germline ends. This CDR3 comprises 16 residues. The CDR3 protein is CASSLAVIQGRETQYF. In nucleotides, the CDR3 is TGTGCCAGCAGCTTGGCCGTAATACAGGGGAGGGAGACCCAGTACTTC.

J is TRBJ2-6 and V is TRBV5-1; 9 bases align to TRBD1. V lost 0 bases, J lost 0 bases, and 4 bases stayed unmatched. This CDR3 spans 18 amino acids. Germline V gives CDR1 SGHRS, CDR2 YFSETQ. CDR3 coding DNA: TGCGCCAGCAGCTTGGCTACAGGGGGCCCCTCTGGGGCCAACGTCCTGACTTTC. The encoded protein is CASSLATGGPSGANVLTF.

This clone was recorded a few times. The rearrangement links TRBV28 to TRBJ2-7, with D possibly being TRBD2 (6 bases). Trimming took 2 bases from V and 4 from J, leaving 27 bases between them. Per the germline V gene, CDR1 is MDHEN and CDR2 is SYDVKM. CDR3 size: 19 residues. CDR3 sequence reads: CASSLPPPAGGSPSYEQYF. In nucleotides, the CDR3 is TGTGCCAGCAGTTTACCCCCCCCCGCCGGGGGTAGTCCAAGTTACGAGCAGTACTTC.

The chain couples TRBV6-5 to TRBJ2-3; maybe TRBD2 (5 bases). Deletions cut 6 bases from V and 2 bases from J, with 15 bases between. The CDR3 sequence is 15 residues long. Germline V gene data show CDR1 as MNHEY and CDR2 as SVGAGI. CDR3 coding DNA: TGTGCCAGCAGACCTACTAGTCCAATCACAGATACGCAGTATTTT. Translated, it gives CASRPTSPITDTQYF.

This rearrangement joins TRBV11-2 to TRBJ2-5; D is uncertain. Trimming removed 6 bases from V and 4 bases from J, with 12 bases in between. Germline loops: CDR1 SGHAT, CDR2 FQNNGV. The CDR3 length is 13 residues. The CDR3: CASSPTLGETQYF. CDR3 in DNA: TGTGCCAGCAGTCCGACTCTAGGAGAGACCCAGTACTTC.

V usage is TRBV7-9 and J usage is TRBJ2-5; the D gene is possibly TRBD2 (6 bases). Per the germline V gene, CDR1 is SEHNR and CDR2 is FQNEAQ (reference sequence). The CDR3 has 15 residues. CDR3 in DNA: TGTTCCGGCAGCTTAGACGGAGGGTTCCAAGAGACCCAGTACTTC. Protein: CSGSLDGGFQETQYF. Full variable domain (rest looked up from reference TRBV7-9 and TRBJ2-5): DTGVSQNPRHKITKRGQNVTFRCDPISEHNRLYWYRQTLGQGPEFLTYFQNEAQLEKSRLLSDRFSAERPKGSFSTLEIQRTEQGDSAMYLCSGSLDGGFQETQYFGPGTRLLVL.

This clone was observed a handful of times. The chain carries TRBV19 and TRBJ2-1; a possible D gene is TRBD2 (7 bases). Germline CDR1 is LNHDA and CDR2 is SQIVND (reference sequence). The germline V and J ends were trimmed by 6 bases and 11 bases, with 11 bases remaining between them. This CDR3 is built from 11 residues. DNA of the CDR3: TGTGCCAGTAGGAGGGGGGGGAAGCAGTTCTTC. Translating gives CASRRGGKQFF.

Concerning this clone itself: Within the sample, other DNA sequences also encode this same CDR3. CDR3 DNA: TGTGCCAGCTCACCCCCCGGGACAGGGAACTATGGCTACACCTTC. Amino acids: CASSPPGTGNYGYTF. The chain recombines TRBV18 with TRBJ1-2; 9 positions match TRBD1. CDR1 is KGHSH, CDR2 LQKENI, per germline. The CDR3 has 15 residues. J was trimmed by 2 bases and V by 3 bases; bases with no gene match: 4.

The chain links TRBV13 to TRBJ2-7, with D possibly TRBD1 on 6 matching bases. CDR1 and CDR2 (germline): PRHDT, FYEKMQ (reference sequence). The CDR3 extends over 14 amino acids. The germline V and J ends were trimmed by 2 bases and 2 bases, with 10 bases remaining between them. CDR3 DNA sequence: TGTGCCAGCAGCTTAACAGGGCCCGCCTACGAGCAGTACTTC. It encodes CASSLTGPAYEQYF.

This clone was seen a single time. The genes are TRBV2 and TRBJ1-2; D remains unclear. Germline CDR1 reads SNHLY; CDR2 reads FYNNEI. V was shortened by 6 bases and J by 5 bases, with 16 bases between the two germline ends. The CDR3 loop spans 14 amino acids. CDR3 protein: CASSPSVDGYGYTF. The CDR3 bases are TGTGCCAGCAGCCCGTCGGTAGACGGGTATGGCTACACCTTC.